Below are 32 T cell receptor beta chains sequenced from a single sample in a study of CD4 and CD8 cells across lung adenocarcinoma regions. TCRdb used MiXCR to reprocess the PCR reads, holding one entry per CDR3 protein. The data show about 11,000 distinct CDR3 sequences, 53% seen once. Sequenced material: CD8+ T cells from the center of a lung tumor. The receptors derive from a female donor with lung adenocarcinoma. The CD4 and CD8 labels of this study may be unreliable.

This clonotype was observed a few times. The J gene is TRBJ2-1, the V gene TRBV5-1; 8 nucleotides agree with TRBD1. The J call may not be correct, given that the DNA end is closer to TRBJ2-7. The V gene's germline CDR1 is SGHRS and CDR2 YFSETQ. This CDR3 spans 15 amino acids. The CDR3 here is CASSLTGGSSYEQYF. In DNA form, the CDR3 reads TGCGCCAGCAGCTTGACAGGGGGGAGCTCCTACGAGCAGTACTTC.

The chain has TRBV7-2 and TRBJ2-2; perhaps D is TRBD1 or TRBD2 (5 bases each). The CDR3 totals 14 residues. The V end lost 2 bases, the J end lost 9 bases, and 13 bases lay between the germline ends. Germline lookup yields CDR1 SGHTA and CDR2 FQGNSA. CDR3 DNA sequence: TGTGCCAGCAGCTTATCGAAGGGGACCAGGGAGCTGTTTTTT. Translated, it gives CASSLSKGTRELFF.

This clonotype was seen only a few times. CDR3 amino acids: CASSELGSNEQFF. DNA for the CDR3: TGCGCCAGCAGTGAGCTGGGGAGCAATGAGCAGTTCTTC. This chain connects TRBV10-2 to TRBJ2-1; TRBD2 is a possible D gene (5 bases). The V end was cut by 2 bases, the J end by 6 bases, with 8 bases between. CDR1 and CDR2 from the germline V gene are WSHSY and SAAADI. This CDR3 spans 13 amino acids.

This chain links TRBV9 with TRBJ2-3; maybe TRBD2 (5 bases). The V and J ends lost 4 bases and 1 base respectively, with 16 bases between them. Germline V gene sequence: CDR1 SGDLS, CDR2 YYNGEE. CDR3 length equals 16 residues. The CDR3 loop reads CASSPRWGVGTDTQYF. As DNA, the CDR3 is TGTGCCAGCAGCCCGAGGTGGGGAGTCGGCACAGATACGCAGTATTTT.

The V gene is TRBV6-5, the J gene TRBJ2-5; 7 bases map to TRBD2. Germline V gives CDR1 MNHEY, CDR2 SVGAGI. The CDR3 is made up of 15 amino acids. V gave up 11 bases and J gave up 4 bases; unmatched junction bases: 16. This chain's CDR3 is CAASWGGGGTETQYF. In nucleotides, the CDR3 is TGTGCCGCGAGTTGGGGGGGGGGAGGGACAGAGACCCAGTACTTC.

This clonotype was counted a few times. The V and J genes are TRBV25-1 and TRBJ2-1; 8 nucleotides agree with TRBD1. The end of the DNA fits TRBJ2-5 better, so the J call may be wrong. Germline assignment: CDR1 MGHDK and CDR2 SYGVNS. The CDR3 totals 12 residues. CDR3 DNA sequence: TGTGCCAGCAGAGGACAGGGAGAGACCCAGTACTTC. Its protein product is CASRGQGETQYF.

The J gene is TRBJ2-2, the V gene TRBV20-1; 9 positions match TRBD1. V was pared by 6 bases and J by 4 bases, with 15 bases of the junction left unmatched. Germline V gives CDR1 DFQATT, CDR2 SNEGSKA (reference sequence). The CDR3 extends over 17 amino acids. The CDR3 protein is CSAHSGTGSLGTGELFF. The CDR3 bases are TGCAGTGCGCATTCCGGGACAGGGAGTTTGGGCACCGGGGAGCTGTTTTTT.

A remark on this clonotype: A read error may be the cause here, since a much bigger clone is one base away. V gene TRBV10-2 combines with J gene TRBJ2-1; D perhaps matches TRBD1 (6 bases). The CDR3 is 14 amino acids. Trimming took 6 bases from V and 10 from J, leaving 19 bases between them. Germline V gives CDR1 WSHSY, CDR2 SAAADI. The CDR3 region has the DNA TGCGCCAGCAGCGAGGACAGCCTATCCTACGAGCAGTTCTTC. This translates into CASSEDSLSYEQFF.

This chain joins TRBV4-1 and TRBJ1-2; TRBD1 aligns across 7 bases. The J segment lost 2 bases and the V segment lost 3 bases, leaving 3 bases of the junction unmatched. The CDR3 length is 14 residues. CDR1 is MGHRA and CDR2 is YSYEKL in the germline V gene. The chain's CDR3 is CASSHQGVNYGYTF. Written as DNA, the CDR3 is TGCGCCAGCAGCCACCAGGGGGTAAACTATGGCTACACCTTC.

This clonotype was seen more than once but under ten times. The gene calls are TRBV6-1 and TRBJ2-5; no firm D call. Germline V lookup: CDR1 MNHNS, CDR2 SASEGT. This CDR3 spans 13 amino acids. Deletions cut 6 bases from V and 1 base from J, with 9 bases between. In nucleotides, the CDR3 is TGTGCCAGCAGCCAATCTAGCCAAGAGACCCAGTACTTC. It codes for CASSQSSQETQYF.

Points on this clonotype: A read error may account for a junction end that differs from germline. V is TRBV6-1 and J is TRBJ2-3; 8 nucleotides agree with TRBD2. The CDR3 extends over 16 amino acids. The germline V gene has CDR1 MNHNS and CDR2 SASEGT. Here the CDR3 DNA reads TGTGCCAGCAGTCCTAGCGGGCACCGAACCACAGAGACGCAGTATTTC. Translation: CASSPSGHRTTETQYF.

This clonotype came up a few times. The rearrangement joins TRBV6-1 to TRBJ2-1, with 9 bases fitting TRBD2. The V gene's germline CDR1 is MNHNS and CDR2 SASEGT. Trimming at V came to 7 bases and at J to 5 bases, leaving 9 bases not matched to a gene. The CDR3 contains 15 residues. This chain's CDR3 is CASTHPTSGNNEQFF. CDR3 nucleotide sequence: TGTGCCAGCACCCACCCGACTAGCGGAAACAATGAGCAGTTCTTC.

Ten or more counts support this clonotype. This chain joins TRBV25-1 and TRBJ2-2, with TRBD2 matching over 7 bases. Per germline, CDR1 MGHDK and CDR2 SYGVNS. Trimming took 3 bases from V and 6 from J; bases not matched to a gene: 13. This CDR3 is 17 amino acids long. This CDR3 reads CASSESGRGGSAGELFF. The DNA for the CDR3 is TGTGCCAGCAGTGAGAGTGGGAGGGGTGGTTCGGCCGGGGAGCTGTTTTTT.

This clonotype has only a few counts. In DNA form, the CDR3 reads TGTGCCAGCAGCTCCGGGACAGACGCCACCTACGAGCAGTACTTC. Translating it yields CASSSGTDATYEQYF. The chain carries TRBV11-1 and TRBJ2-5, with 7 bases aligning to TRBD1. Judging by the DNA end, TRBJ2-7 fits better; the J call may be wrong. Germline V lookup: CDR1 SGHAT, CDR2 FQDESV (reference sequence). The CDR3 runs 15 residues.

V is TRBV27 and J is TRBJ2-1; D call uncertain. The end of the DNA aligns better with TRBJ2-7, so the J call may be wrong. Germline CDR1 MNHEY, CDR2 SMNVEV (reference sequence). The CDR3 length is 14 residues. The DNA for the CDR3 is TGTGCCAGCAGTTTAAAACCCCGAACCTACGAGCAGTACTTC. It specifies CASSLKPRTYEQYF.

The chain joins TRBV10-2 to TRBJ2-1; unclear D gene. In germline, CDR1 is WSHSY, CDR2 SAAADI. The CDR3 is 15 amino acids. Trimming removed 6 bases from V and 6 bases from J, with 18 bases in between. CDR3 residues: CASSLSGGDSNEQFF. DNA for the CDR3: TGCGCCAGCAGCTTGTCTGGTGGGGATTCCAATGAGCAGTTCTTC.

The chain couples TRBV7-2 to TRBJ2-3, with D unclear. Trimming cost V 5 bases and J 2 bases, with 5 bases left between them. CDR1 is SGHTA and CDR2 is FQGNSA in the germline V gene. This CDR3 region has 12 residues. The CDR3 sequence is CASSPYTDTQYF. The CDR3, as DNA: TGTGCCAGCAGCCCCTACACAGATACGCAGTATTTT.

This chain links TRBV6-1 with TRBJ2-1; D is uncertain. The better agreement between TRBJ2-7 and the DNA end casts doubt on the J call. In germline, CDR1 is MNHNS, CDR2 SASEGT. The length of the CDR3 is 14 residues. The CDR3 DNA follows: TGTGCCAGCAGAAGACAAGTCTCCTACAATGAGCAGTACTTC. Protein product: CASRRQVSYNEQYF.

V is TRBV4-1 and J is TRBJ2-2; tentative D call: TRBD1 (7 bases). This CDR3 region has 18 residues. From germline, CDR1 is MGHRA and CDR2 YSYEKL. V was clipped by 1 base and J by 2 bases, with 17 bases between them. Here the CDR3 DNA reads TGCGCCAGCAGCCAAGCTTTTGGCAGGGGGGACAACACCGGGGAGCTGTTTTTT. Translated, it gives CASSQAFGRGDNTGELFF.

A word on this clonotype: A read error may produce the germline difference seen at one junction end. The genes are TRBV6-1 and TRBJ1-4; D might be TRBD1 (6 bases). CDR1 and CDR2 (germline): MNHNS, SASEGT. The CDR3 runs 14 residues. The CDR3 spells CASSEDPPGTWLRF. CDR3 in DNA: TGTGCCAGCAGTGAAGACCCACCGGGGACATGGCTCCGTTTT.

This clonotype was detected many times. V usage is TRBV6-5 and J usage is TRBJ2-1; TRBD1 might be the D (5 bases). The end of the DNA fits TRBJ2-7 better, so the J call may be wrong. CDR3 length: 13 amino acids. The germline gives CDR1 MNHEY, CDR2 SVGAGI. CDR3 nucleotides: TGTGCCAGCAGTTACTCGACCAGGGCCGAGCAGTACTTC. Translation gives CASSYSTRAEQYF.

This clonotype ranks as large. V usage is TRBV6-1 and J usage is TRBJ2-5, with a tentative D call TRBD2 (7 bases). Germline-derived CDR1 and CDR2 are MNHNS and SASEGT. This CDR3 is 14 amino acids long. The V end lost 0 bases, the J end lost 6 bases, and 11 bases lay between the germline ends. DNA of the CDR3: TGTGCCAGCAGTGAAGCAGGGGGGGCACAGACCCAGTACTTC. Its translation: CASSEAGGAQTQYF.

This clonotype was seen a single time. The chain is built from TRBV6-1 and TRBJ2-3; TRBD2 aligns across 7 bases. The J call may be incorrect, as the DNA end agrees better with TRBJ2-7. This CDR3 is built from 16 residues. Germline assignment: CDR1 MNHNS and CDR2 SASEGT. The CDR3 bases are TGTGCCAGCAGTGATTTGGGGCGGGGGAGCAAAGATACGCAGTACTTC. It yields the protein CASSDLGRGSKDTQYF.

This clonotype was counted once. The CDR3 does not close with the conserved phenylalanine or tryptophan, likely indicating a read error. The J gene is TRBJ2-3, the V gene TRBV27; possible D gene TRBD2, 6 bases. This CDR3 is built from 14 residues. In germline, CDR1 is MNHEY, CDR2 SMNVEV (reference sequence). V shed 3 bases and J shed 5 bases, with 12 bases lying between them. The CDR3 here is CASSLGGVKDTQYC. The CDR3 DNA follows: TGTGCCAGCAGTTTGGGCGGGGTCAAAGATACGCAGTATTGC.

This clonotype occurred many times. This chain links TRBV27 with TRBJ1-1; D gene ambiguous. The CDR3 is 13 residues long. Germline V gene lookup returns CDR1 MNHEY and CDR2 SMNVEV (reference sequence). V lost 6 bases and J 7 bases, leaving 15 bases between the germline ends. Here the CDR3 DNA reads TGTGCCAGCAGAAAAAATCGGGGATATGAAGCTTTCTTT. Translation: CASRKNRGYEAFF.

This clonotype appeared a single time. The V and J genes are TRBV12-3 or TRBV12-4 and TRBJ2-5, with 10 nucleotides matching TRBD1. With the DNA end fitting TRBJ2-7 better, the J assignment may be wrong. The CDR3 length is 15 residues. In nucleotides, the CDR3 is TGTGCCAGCAGTTCCCCGGGACAGGGGACCGACGAGCAGTACTTC. Its translation is CASSSPGQGTDEQYF.

V and J are TRBV6-1 and TRBJ2-1; 8 bases align to TRBD2. The J call may be incorrect, as the DNA end agrees better with TRBJ2-7. Germline values: CDR1 MNHNS, CDR2 SASEGT. The CDR3 loop spans 15 amino acids. CDR3 region: CARGRGGRGQETQYF. The CDR3 region has the DNA TGTGCCAGGGGTCGGGGGGGCCGGGGCCAAGAGACGCAGTACTTC.

This clonotype has a single count. The J gene is TRBJ2-5, the V gene TRBV6-1, with D possibly called TRBD1 or TRBD2 (6 bases each). The J call may be in error: the DNA end matches TRBJ2-3 better. The germline V gene encodes CDR1 MNHNS and CDR2 SASEGT. The CDR3 covers 14 residues. The CDR3 loop reads CARIGAGGQETQYF. CDR3 DNA: TGTGCGAGGATCGGAGCCGGGGGCCAAGAGACCCAGTATTTT.

This clonotype was detected many times. The CDR3 DNA follows: TGCAGTGCTAGAGATCTCAGGACGCAGCTCTCCAATGAGCAGTTCTTC. Translated, it gives CSARDLRTQLSNEQFF. The chain links TRBV20-1 to TRBJ2-1; D call uncertain. Germline V gene sequence: CDR1 DFQATT, CDR2 SNEGSKA (reference sequence). This CDR3 is built from 16 residues. V lost 0 bases to trimming and J lost 6 bases, with 18 bases between them.

Judged by abundance, this clonotype is medium-sized. This chain links TRBV6-1 with TRBJ2-1, with TRBD1 identical over 8 bases. The tail of the sequence fits TRBJ2-7 better, so the J call may be wrong. This CDR3 has 17 amino acids. Per germline, CDR1 MNHNS and CDR2 SASEGT. CDR3 bases: TGTGCCAGCAGTGAAGTTCACCGGGACAGGCGTGCCTACGAGCAGTACTTC. Encoded protein: CASSEVHRDRRAYEQYF.

Turning to this clonotype: The junction departs from the called germline gene at one end, perhaps through a read error. CDR3 DNA: TGTGCCAGCAGTCCGAGCGGGGGGGCCACAGACACGCAGTACTTT. The encoded protein is CASSPSGGATDTQYF. This rearrangement joins TRBV6-1 to TRBJ2-3, with TRBD2 identical over 10 bases. Germline CDR1 MNHNS, CDR2 SASEGT. This CDR3 is 15 amino acids long.

By frequency in the sample, this clonotype is medium-sized. CDR3 nucleotides: TGTGCCAGCAGCTCCTCGTCGAGGGTTACACCCTCCTACGAGCAGTACTTC. It yields the protein CASSSSSRVTPSYEQYF. The rearrangement joins TRBV7-6 to TRBJ2-7; D might be TRBD2 (5 bases). This CDR3 is 17 amino acids long. Germline lookup yields CDR1 SGHVS and CDR2 FNYEAQ. The V end lost 4 bases, the J end lost 0 bases, and 19 bases lay between the germline ends.